Described below is a single T cell receptor (beta chain) sequence and its context. In this sample, this clone turned up a few times. Its antigen is not yet known. No much larger clone exists at a distance of one base, and base qualities are not known. This specimen includes other DNA sequences encoding the same CDR3. Each donor gave one peripheral blood draw, averaging roughly 120 mL, which was collected into heparinised tubes. A BD FACSAria II was used to sort naive, central memory, regulatory and stem cell-like memory CD4+ T cells with a panel that included CD45RO, CCR7, CD25, CD127, CD95 and CD27. A purity above 98% was achieved for all sorted populations. Right away, PBMCs were isolated by Lymphoprep density gradient centrifugation and were stained directly, with no culture step. So that batch effects would be minimized, each experiment stained and sorted samples in pairs, pairing one healthy donor with one patient.

The High Capacity cDNA Reverse Transcription Kit was used to reverse transcribe all of the isolated RNA, meaning that expressed TCRB transcripts were what got sequenced. Naive, central memory and regulatory T cell samples underwent deep immunoSEQ sequencing, averaging about 3.57 million total reads per sample. Sorted cells were lysed in RLT buffer, and RNA was extracted using DNase-treated RNeasy Micro or Mini kits according to cell number. Each cell subset was processed on its own to prevent cross-contamination, while patient and healthy donor samples were processed together. TCRB sequences were amplified from cDNA with the immunoSEQ multiplex PCR, producing 87-bp fragments spanning the CDR3 region. Sequencing of the amplicons was performed on the Illumina HiSeq platform. Turning to the authors' computational methods: Synthetic template baselines were used to correct PCR bias computationally, reads within Hamming distance 2 were collapsed together, and singletons that could not be merged were discarded. Reads were aligned against IMGT so that V, D and J genes, CDR3 length and insertions or deletions at six rearrangement sites could be assigned. Within each subset, clonotype counts were normalized to the number of sorted cells before true diversity and Gini coefficients were calculated with the tcR R package. The overlap coefficient, calculated on TCRB nucleotide sequences, was used to quantify repertoire sharing. Imported from immuneACCESS, the table was reduced by TCRdb to in-frame sequences with V and J called. These copies leave out some clones; in studies compared against another copy, an unresolved V gene accounts for under half, and the cause of the remainder is not known. V, J and clone size were drawn from that table, and D and trimming were deduced from the DNA. The sample contains about 140,000 clones, roughly an eighth of them found a single time. The ten largest account for about 1.3% of the sample.

CDR1 and CDR2 are drawn from the germline V gene: SGHAT, FQNNGV. Spanning cysteine to phenylalanine, the CDR3 consists of 12 amino acids. This entry keeps only the CDR3 DNA: 36 bases, framed from base 1. Trimming takes 3 bases from V and 2 bases from J, and the germline ends sit 4 bases apart. This record comes from a study of beta chain features in type 1 diabetes (dated by TCRdb to 2017 to 2018). Broadly, across the study: Patients and healthy donors did not differ in mean age, gender distribution, total cell number or subset yield. In the study, TCRB repertoires of sorted circulating CD4+ T cell subsets from recently diagnosed type 1 diabetes patients were compared with those of matched healthy donors. A total of some 110 million sorted cells were examined across all samples, and a strong correlation was observed between cell number per subset and RNA yield. Naive and central memory subsets were obtained from all 30 or so donors, but regulatory and stem cell-like memory subsets were isolated from only 8 patients and about 8 healthy donors. Beyond this particular receptor, the publication reports: At VDJ recombination sites, patients with type 1 diabetes made fewer insertions and deleted more nucleotides, a pattern implying thymic rearrangement abnormalities. PCR may preferentially amplify shorter templates, but because patient and control samples were amplified and corrected together, any resulting skew would affect both groups equally. Because the HLA sub-analyses included only small numbers of individuals, any influence of HLA type on TCRB rearrangement was left unresolved. Naive, central memory and regulatory TCRB repertoires appeared to be more alike among patients than among healthy donors. Sequencing cDNA rather than genomic DNA could over-represent highly expressing activated cells, although activation and CD3 levels did not differ between groups. Type 1 diabetes patients showed a moderate but significant shortening of TCRB CDR3 length in all four CD4+ subsets.

The sequence was collected from a man between 18 and 35 years old with type 1 diabetes. The chain is assembled from TRBV11-2 and TRBJ2-5, with an unclear D gene assignment. The source material was central memory CD4+ T cells from blood. The CDR3 region has the sequence CASSLGQETQYF. The bases read TGTGCCAGCAGCTTGGGTCAAGAGACCCAGTACTTC.